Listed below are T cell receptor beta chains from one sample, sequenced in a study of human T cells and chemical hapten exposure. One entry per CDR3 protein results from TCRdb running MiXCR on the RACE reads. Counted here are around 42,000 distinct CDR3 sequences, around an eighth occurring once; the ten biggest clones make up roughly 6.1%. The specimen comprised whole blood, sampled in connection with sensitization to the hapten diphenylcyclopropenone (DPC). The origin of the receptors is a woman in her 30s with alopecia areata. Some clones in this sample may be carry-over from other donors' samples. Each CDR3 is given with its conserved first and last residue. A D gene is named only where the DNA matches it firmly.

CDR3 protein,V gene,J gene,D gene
CASSQGPQGVRNYKFF,TRBV4-3,TRBJ2-1,-
CASSPSGTQNEQFF,TRBV7-3,TRBJ2-1,TRBD2
CASSLQVFETQYF,TRBV19,TRBJ2-5,-
CASRLQATNYGYTF,TRBV6-1,TRBJ1-2,-
CASSVAWRGEAFF,TRBV9,TRBJ1-1,-
CSVAWAGVNTEAFF,TRBV29-1,TRBJ1-1,-
CASSPLGSGRGETQYF,TRBV5-1,TRBJ2-5,TRBD2
CASSQEVQGVSPLHF,TRBV4-2,TRBJ1-6,TRBD1
CASSLVVYGTQYF,TRBV12-3/TRBV12-4,TRBJ2-3,-
CASSVLAGAVTEAFF,TRBV7-9,TRBJ1-1,-
CASSPTWATNEKLFF,TRBV3-1,TRBJ1-4,-
CASSPRQGANEQFF,TRBV7-9,TRBJ2-1,TRBD1
CASSLSGTEAFF,TRBV7-2,TRBJ1-1,-
CSLDGGSTEAFF,TRBV20-1,TRBJ1-1,-
CASTLNSYNEQFF,TRBV7-2,TRBJ2-1,-
CRGELQGEGYGYTF,TRBV20-1,TRBJ1-2,-
CSSSSGKDTQYF,TRBV29-1,TRBJ2-3,TRBD2
CASSFSRYNEQFF,TRBV28,TRBJ2-1,-
CASSRTRGGTDEQYF,TRBV7-6,TRBJ2-7,-
CASSPDKNIQYF,TRBV18,TRBJ2-4,-
CASSDGTGKGQKLFF,TRBV9,TRBJ1-4,TRBD1
CASRRSGTNGVETQYF,TRBV11-2,TRBJ2-5,-
CASSYSGIRVDTQYF,TRBV6-2/TRBV6-3,TRBJ2-3,-
CSARDPLAGGYEQYF,TRBV20-1,TRBJ2-7,TRBD2
CASSLKLNTEAFF,TRBV12-3/TRBV12-4,TRBJ1-1,-
CATSRVPISTNEKLFF,TRBV15,TRBJ1-4,-
CASSYTNPEGQPQYF,TRBV7-9,TRBJ2-3,TRBD1
CASSRKWGEETQYF,TRBV4-3,TRBJ2-5,-
CSARDFRGGTEAFF,TRBV20-1,TRBJ1-1,-
CASSQEAVSNEKLFF,TRBV4-3,TRBJ1-4,-
CAVQRGLDYGYTF,TRBV6-6,TRBJ1-2,-
CASSYYSYEQYF,TRBV6-2/TRBV6-3,TRBJ2-7,-
CASSPNPTSGRAREQFF,TRBV7-3,TRBJ2-1,TRBD2
CASNRGGGSTEAFF,TRBV4-3,TRBJ1-1,TRBD1
CASSQDRPLLAGVSGELFF,TRBV3-1,TRBJ2-2,TRBD2
CASSPRSGGRETQYF,TRBV14,TRBJ2-5,TRBD1
CSVEQGQGVYEQYF,TRBV29-1,TRBJ2-7,TRBD1
CASSLVLQGGRLFF,TRBV28,TRBJ1-4,-
CASERIMNTEAFF,TRBV6-5,TRBJ1-1,-
CASSLLRALINEQFF,TRBV27,TRBJ2-1,-